This T cell receptor beta chain is from a study of blood T cells in healthy people across ages. Details on this clonotype: Its antigen is unidentified.

General study points: What prevented conclusive comparison of naive and antigen-experienced cells was that PBMCs were unsorted. Long-lived donors had more naive CD4+ cells and higher diversity than aged donors. Investigators treated diversity estimates from one million T cells as underestimates.

The use of a sample-barcoded 5' primer and a J-beta primer mix characterized a second PCR of 7 to 11 cycles. Via MiXCR, TCRdb re-called the 5' RACE reads, giving one row per CDR3 protein. The sample records 1.5 million to 2 million distinct CDR3 sequences, about 50% being singletons. The CDR3 has 17 residues. Per germline, CDR1 MNHEY and CDR2 SVGEGT. The V segment lost 2 bases and the J segment 4 bases; nucleotides outside the gene matches: 9. This TCR derives from a woman aged 40 to 55 in good health. The sequenced sample consisted of blood. This rearrangement joins TRBV6-2 or TRBV6-3 to TRBJ2-5; 11 bases align to TRBD1. The CDR3 reads CASSYGGQGDSGETQYF. The CDR3 nucleotides are TGTGCCAGCAGTTACGGGGGACAGGGGGATTCGGGAGAGACCCAGTACTTC.